This T cell receptor (beta chain) was sequenced for a study of beta chain features in type 1 diabetes. The whole isolated RNA underwent reverse transcription, so sequencing captured expressed TCRB transcripts. Method: immunoSEQ multiplex PCR; TCRdb's copy keeps in-frame clones and lacks some. The repertoire includes 130,000 to 150,000 clones, roughly 48% of them detected once, and roughly 0.42% sits in the top ten. V dropped 6 bases and J dropped 2; count of bases not matched to a gene: 4. CDR1 and CDR2 from the germline V gene are SGHRS and YFSETQ. CDR3 size: 14 residues. Populations obtained by sorting all exceeded 95% purity.

Sequenced: Tregs from blood. The rearrangement uses TRBV5-1 and TRBJ2-2; 7 bases line up with TRBD1. This clonotype originated in a man between 18 and 35 years old in good health. The CDR3 region has the DNA TGCGCCAGCACGTGGGACAGTAACACCGGGGAGCTGTTTTTT. This codes for CASTWDSNTGELFF.